This TCR beta chain was sequenced for a study of T cell responses to AZD1222 COVID-19 vaccine. Whole-study results and caveats: Repertoire sampling was restricted to post-peak T cell response timepoints.

TCRdb keeps only in-frame clones here, not all; method: immunoSEQ multiplex PCR. The sample lists around 150,000 clones; under 95% were seen once. Per the germline V gene, CDR1 is MNHEY and CDR2 is SVGAGI. Trimming left V 5 bases short and J 3 bases short, with 16 bases between. This CDR3 spans 15 amino acids. Turning to this clone: The antigen remains undetermined.

Analyses pooled second doses at about 4 or about 12 weeks. The rearrangement uses TRBV6-5 and TRBJ1-2, with D unclear. This receptor was identified in an adult who received the AZD1222 COVID-19 vaccine. This sample comprised peripheral blood, obtained 28 days after the second AZD1222 dose. The CDR3 is CASSRKLSGDYGYTF. CDR3 sequence (DNA): TGTGCCAGCAGTCGAAAGCTCTCGGGTGACTATGGCTACACCTTC.